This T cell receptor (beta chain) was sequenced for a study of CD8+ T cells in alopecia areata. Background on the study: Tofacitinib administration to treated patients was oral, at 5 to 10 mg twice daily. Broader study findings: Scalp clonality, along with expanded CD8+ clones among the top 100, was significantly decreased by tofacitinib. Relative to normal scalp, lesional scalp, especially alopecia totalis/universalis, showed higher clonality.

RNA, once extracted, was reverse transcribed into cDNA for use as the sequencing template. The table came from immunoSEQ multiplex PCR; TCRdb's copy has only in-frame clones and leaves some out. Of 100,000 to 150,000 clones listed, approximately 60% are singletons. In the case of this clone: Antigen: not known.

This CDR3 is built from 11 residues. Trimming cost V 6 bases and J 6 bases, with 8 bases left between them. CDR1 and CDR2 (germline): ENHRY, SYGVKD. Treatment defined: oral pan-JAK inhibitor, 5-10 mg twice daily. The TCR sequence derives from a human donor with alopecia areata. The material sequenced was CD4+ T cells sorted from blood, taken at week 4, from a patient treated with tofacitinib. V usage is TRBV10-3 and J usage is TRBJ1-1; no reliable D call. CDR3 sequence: CAIRGGAEAFF. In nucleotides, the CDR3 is TGTGCCATCAGAGGAGGAGCTGAAGCTTTCTTT.